Following are 22 T cell receptor beta chains from one sample sequenced in a study of blood T cell repertoires in COVID-19. Sequencing was performed with immunoSEQ multiplex PCR; in TCRdb, only in-frame clones are kept and a portion is missing. The table has fewer than 250,000 clones, around 89% seen once; the top ten hold under 2%. The sequenced sample was peripheral blood. Source of these receptors: a man between 70 and 80 years old with acute or convalescent COVID-19.

For the CDR3, the DNA is TGCGCCAGCAGCTTGCCAGGGAATGGGGCCAACGTCCTGACTTTC. This gives the protein CASSLPGNGANVLTF. This chain joins TRBV5-1 and TRBJ2-6; tentatively, D is TRBD1 (5 bases). V was shortened by 1 base and J by 3 bases, with 8 bases between the two germline ends. Germline V lookup: CDR1 SGHRS, CDR2 YFSETQ. This CDR3 spans 15 amino acids.

The V gene is TRBV5-1, the J gene TRBJ2-3, with 7 bases that match TRBD1. The V and J ends lost 1 base and 2 bases, in that order; junction bases with no gene match: 4. This CDR3 region has 15 residues. CDR1 and CDR2 (germline): SGHRS, YFSETQ. CDR3 nucleotide sequence: TGCGCCAGCAGCTTGCCAGGGGGATACACAGATACGCAGTATTTT. Translation: CASSLPGGYTDTQYF.

This chain connects TRBV19 to TRBJ2-6; D might be TRBD1 (7 bases). Germline values: CDR1 LNHDA, CDR2 SQIVND (reference sequence). V lost 9 bases, J lost 4 bases, and 19 bases lay in between. This CDR3 contains 16 residues. CDR3 in DNA: TGTGCCAGCCGCCAGGGGGGCCCCTTGGGGGCCAACGTCCTGACTTTC. Its translation: CASRQGGPLGANVLTF.

This rearrangement joins TRBV7-2 to TRBJ2-2, with TRBD2 matching over 7 bases. Germline lookup yields CDR1 SGHTA and CDR2 FQGNSA. This CDR3 contains 15 residues. V gave up 1 base and J gave up 7 bases; unmatched junction bases: 6. CDR3 amino acids: CASSLGVRGSGELFF. CDR3 DNA: TGTGCCAGCAGCTTAGGGGTGCGGGGGAGCGGGGAGCTGTTTTTT.

The chain has TRBV10-3 and TRBJ2-7; 13 bases agree with TRBD2. V lost 0 bases and J lost 9; bases outside the gene matches: 8. The germline V gene has CDR1 ENHRY and CDR2 SYGVKD. The CDR3 sequence is 16 residues long. For the CDR3, the DNA is TGTGCCATCAGTGAGTCTAGGGGGACTAGCGGGACTAGGCAGTACTTC. Translation: CAISESRGTSGTRQYF.

This clone was counted once. The chain links TRBV21-1 to TRBJ1-3; TRBD1, as called in the table, went unchecked against the DNA. TRBV21-1 is a pseudogene segment. The CDR3 is made up of 18 amino acids. CDR3 in DNA: TGTGCCAGCAGCAAAGTACCAGGGGTTAGAACCATTGGAAACACCATATATTTT. Protein: CASSKVPGVRTIGNTIYF.

The V gene is TRBV30, the J gene TRBJ1-1, with D unclear. Germline assignment: CDR1 GTSNPN and CDR2 SVGIG (reference sequence). The CDR3 is 13 residues long. V lost 0 bases to trimming and J lost 5 bases, with 10 bases between them. The CDR3 sequence: CAWSVNRGTEAFF. CDR3 nucleotide sequence: TGTGCCTGGAGTGTAAACCGGGGTACTGAAGCTTTCTTT.

This clone was seen only once. The chain uses TRBV10-2 and TRBJ2-3, with 10 bases fitting TRBD2. CDR3 length: 14 amino acids. In germline, CDR1 is WSHSY, CDR2 SAAADI. Trimming cost V 5 bases and J 5 bases; bases outside gene matches: 4. The CDR3 DNA follows: TGCGCCAGCAGTTCTAGGACTAGCGGAGATACGCAGTATTTT. Translating it yields CASSSRTSGDTQYF.

The chain joins TRBV9 to TRBJ2-1, with 11 bases identical to TRBD2. Looked up from germline, CDR1 is SGDLS and CDR2 is YYNGEE. Trimming removed 1 base from V and 5 bases from J; junction bases left unmatched: 11. The CDR3 has 18 amino acids. CDR3 residues: CASSVSIGMGLADNEQFF. The DNA for the CDR3 is TGTGCCAGCAGCGTATCTATCGGGATGGGACTAGCGGACAATGAGCAGTTCTTC.

Only one count was recorded for this clone. J is TRBJ2-7 and V is TRBV18; 9 positions agree with TRBD1. The CDR3 sequence is 17 residues long. V trimming: 3 bases; J trimming: 1 base; junction bases outside the gene matches: 10. Germline V gene sequence: CDR1 KGHSH, CDR2 LQKENI. CDR3 residues: CASSPRSTGGASYEQYF. In DNA form, the CDR3 reads TGTGCCAGCTCACCCCGCTCCACAGGGGGCGCTTCCTACGAGCAGTACTTC.

The J gene is TRBJ2-7, the V gene TRBV7-9; TRBD1 agrees at 9 bases. V was clipped by 2 bases and J by 5 bases; unmatched bases: 1. CDR1 SEHNR and CDR2 FQNEAQ come from the germline V gene (reference sequence). This CDR3 is built from 13 residues. This chain's CDR3 is CASSLRTGDEQYF. The CDR3 region has the DNA TGTGCCAGCAGCTTACGGACAGGGGACGAGCAGTACTTC.

The CDR3 here is CASSFKSRQTRDRDSPLHF. Here the CDR3 DNA reads TGTGCCAGCAGTTTTAAATCGAGACAGACCCGGGACAGGGATTCACCCCTCCACTTT. This chain joins TRBV28 and TRBJ1-6, with 9 bases that match TRBD1. The CDR3 has 19 residues. With 3 bases clipped from V and 8 bases from J, the junction kept 17 bases outside the gene matches. Germline V gives CDR1 MDHEN, CDR2 SYDVKM.

The rearrangement uses TRBV15 and TRBJ1-2, with D unresolved. This CDR3 spans 15 amino acids. Looked up from germline, CDR1 is LNHNV and CDR2 is YYDKDF (reference sequence). The V end was cut by 0 bases, the J end by 4 bases, with 12 bases between. CDR3 nucleotides: TGTGCCACCAGCAGAGATCGAGGGAGTTCCTATGGCTACACCTTC. Translating gives CATSRDRGSSYGYTF.

CDR3 coding DNA: TGTGCCAGCAGCGTCCTAGCGGGAGGGAGGGAGCTGTTTTTT. Protein product: CASSVLAGGRELFF. The rearrangement joins TRBV9 to TRBJ2-2, with 12 bases identical to TRBD2. In germline, CDR1 is SGDLS, CDR2 YYNGEE. The CDR3 is 14 residues long. Losses at the gene ends were 2 bases for V and 9 bases for J; bases not matched to a gene: 2.

The chain employs TRBV21-1 and TRBJ2-5; TRBD2 is the table's D call and was not checked against the DNA. TRBV21-1 is classified as a pseudogene. The CDR3 is 23 amino acids. The CDR3 loop reads CASSKEGTSGRTEGPRLEETQYF. Written as DNA, the CDR3 is TGTGCCAGCAGCAAAGAGGGGACTAGCGGGAGAACGGAGGGCCCTAGATTGGAAGAGACCCAGTACTTC.

V and J are TRBV11-2 and TRBJ2-3; D might be TRBD1 (6 bases). Germline V gene data show CDR1 as SGHAT and CDR2 as FQNNGV. V was shortened by 0 bases and J by 5 bases, with 12 bases between the two germline ends. This CDR3 comprises 15 residues. CDR3 coding DNA: TGTGCCAGCAGCTTAGACCCGACAGGACAAGATACGCAGTATTTT. Amino acids: CASSLDPTGQDTQYF.

This clone was observed once. J is TRBJ1-1 and V is TRBV28, with D possibly being TRBD1 (5 bases). The CDR3 loop spans 16 amino acids. With 3 bases removed from V and 1 base from J, the gap between germline ends came to 15 bases. Germline V gives CDR1 MDHEN, CDR2 SYDVKM. DNA for the CDR3: TGTGCCAGCAGTTTCACGCAGGGACTCAAGAACACTGAAGCTTTCTTT. Residues: CASSFTQGLKNTEAFF.

This sequence joins TRBV7-2 and TRBJ2-6; 8 bases are shared with TRBD1. The junction had 12 bases not matched to a gene; V was cut back by 5 bases and J by 0 bases. CDR3 length: 19 residues. Germline V lookup: CDR1 SGHTA, CDR2 FQGNSA. The CDR3 sequence is CASSPQGQGLSSGANVLTF. CDR3 coding DNA: TGTGCCAGCAGCCCCCAAGGACAGGGCCTAAGCTCTGGGGCCAACGTCCTGACTTTC.

The chain uses TRBV7-8 and TRBJ1-5; possibly TRBD1 for D (5 bases). V lost 1 base to trimming and J lost 9 bases, with 13 bases between them. Germline CDR1 SGHVS, CDR2 FQNEAQ. This CDR3 comprises 14 residues. CDR3 residues: CASSLELGDWPQHF. CDR3 DNA: TGTGCCAGCAGCTTAGAACTTGGGGACTGGCCCCAGCATTTT.

The chain is built from TRBV6-1 and TRBJ1-5, with unresolved D. Germline V gene lookup returns CDR1 MNHNS and CDR2 SASEGT. The CDR3 spans 14 residues. Trimming stripped 2 bases from V and 9 bases from J, with 14 bases between. As DNA, the CDR3 is TGTGCCAGCAGTGAAAACGGCAGACTTTGGCCCCAGCATTTT. This translates into CASSENGRLWPQHF.

The CDR3 loop reads CASSQEGGNPSYNEQFF. CDR3 sequence (DNA): TGTGCCAGCAGCCAAGAAGGCGGGAACCCCTCCTACAATGAGCAGTTCTTC. The chain is built from TRBV4-2 and TRBJ2-1; a weak D match, TRBD2 (6 bases). Germline CDR1 and CDR2: LGHNA and YNFKEQ. The CDR3 is 17 amino acids. V lost 0 bases to trimming and J lost 0 bases, with 12 bases between them.

The CDR3 sequence: CSHSTGPANTGELFF. The CDR3 nucleotides read TGCAGCCACTCAACGGGTCCCGCGAACACCGGGGAGCTGTTTTTT. V is TRBV29-1 and J is TRBJ2-2; D gene uncertain. The V end was cut by 8 bases, the J end by 0 bases, with 16 bases between. The CDR3 is 15 amino acids. CDR1 and CDR2 (germline): SQVTM, ANQGSEA.